Presented here are 9 T cell receptor beta chains from one specimen sequenced in a study of naive and memory T cell subsets. Two oligonucleotides, mixed equimolar, formed the beta constant-region primer covering TRBC1 and TRBC2. The ligated cDNA underwent four PCR rounds using SP2 and nested alpha and beta constant-region primers. TCRdb reanalysed the UMI-ligation and nested PCR reads using MiXCR and keeps one entry per CDR3 protein. The sample includes 95,000 to 150,000 distinct CDR3 sequences, around a third seen only once; the top ten take approximately 0.9%. The sample consisted of central memory CD4+ T cells from blood. These receptors all stem from a human donor in good health.

In this sample, this clonotype turned up a few times. The CDR3 DNA sequence: TGTGCCAGCAAACAGGGAAGACGAGCTTTCTTT. This encodes CASKQGRRAFF. V is TRBV6-5 and J is TRBJ1-1, with a possible D match to TRBD1 (6 bases). The V end was cut by 7 bases, the J end by 10 bases, with 13 bases between. CDR3 size: 11 residues. Germline V CDR1 and CDR2: MNHEY, SVGAGI.

At least ten counts were recorded for this clonotype. V and J are TRBV28 and TRBJ2-7; D is uncertain. Germline values: CDR1 MDHEN, CDR2 SYDVKM. V lost 2 bases and J 0 bases, leaving 8 bases between the germline ends. This CDR3 comprises 14 residues. The DNA of the CDR3 is TGTGCCAGCAGTTTAGGGCCTTTCTCCTACGAGCAGTACTTC. As protein: CASSLGPFSYEQYF.

This clonotype was found many times. The V and J genes are TRBV20-1 and TRBJ1-5; TRBD1 matches at 7 bases. From germline, CDR1 is DFQATT and CDR2 SNEGSKA (reference sequence). V shed 4 bases, J shed 5 bases, and the junction held 20 bases outside the gene matches. There are 18 residues in the CDR3. The CDR3 DNA is TGCAGTGCTACCGAGATCGTTCCGGGACAGAGAGACCATCAGCCCCAGCATTTT. This codes for CSATEIVPGQRDHQPQHF.

This clonotype came up a few times. The chain carries TRBV27 and TRBJ1-1; D gene uncertain. From germline, CDR1 is MNHEY and CDR2 SMNVEV (reference sequence). The germline V and J ends were trimmed by 5 bases and 8 bases, with 12 bases remaining between them. The CDR3 is 12 amino acids. The CDR3, as DNA: TGTGCCAGCAGTCCGAGAAACCGAGAAGCTTTCTTT. Protein: CASSPRNREAFF.

The chain links TRBV3-1 to TRBJ2-3, with D tentatively TRBD1 (6 bases). CDR1 is LGHDT, CDR2 YNNKEL, per germline (reference sequence). There are 14 residues in the CDR3. V dropped 4 bases and J dropped 1 base, with 9 bases sitting between them. DNA of the CDR3: TGTGCCAGCAGCCGAGAGGGGGGCACAGATACGCAGTATTTT. Protein: CASSREGGTDTQYF.

The chain recombines TRBV9 with TRBJ2-1; a possible D gene is TRBD2 (5 bases). This CDR3 contains 16 residues. The germline gives CDR1 SGDLS, CDR2 YYNGEE. The germline V and J ends were trimmed by 4 bases and 5 bases, with 19 bases remaining between them. CDR3 region: CASSPSIGGQNNEQFF. CDR3 nucleotides: TGTGCCAGCAGCCCATCCATCGGCGGGCAAAACAATGAGCAGTTCTTC.

This clonotype was detected a few times. The rearrangement links TRBV11-2 to TRBJ2-1, with D perhaps matching TRBD2 (6 bases). This CDR3 has 16 residues. V was cut by 7 bases and J by 2 bases, with 18 bases left in between. The germline gives CDR1 SGHAT, CDR2 FQNNGV. The CDR3 is CASIDRRGSPYNEQFF. The CDR3 nucleotides read TGTGCCAGCATCGACCGGAGGGGCAGCCCCTACAATGAGCAGTTCTTC.

The rearrangement links TRBV29-1 to TRBJ2-7; tentatively, D is TRBD1 (5 bases). Germline V gene lookup returns CDR1 SQVTM and CDR2 ANQGSEA. The length of the CDR3 is 11 residues. Trimming took off 4 bases at V and 4 bases at J, with 8 bases between the two ends. In nucleotides, the CDR3 is TGCAGCGTTGTCAGGGCGTACGAGCAGTACTTC. This codes for CSVVRAYEQYF.

The rearrangement uses TRBV12-3 or TRBV12-4 and TRBJ2-3, with TRBD1 as a possible D gene (6 bases). Trimming removed 6 bases at V and 5 bases at J, with 18 bases between. The CDR3 has 15 amino acids. The CDR3 is CASRPNTFRGDTQYF. The CDR3 DNA reads as TGTGCCAGCAGGCCAAACACTTTCAGGGGAGATACGCAGTATTTT.